These 32 T cell receptor beta chains originate from one sample sequenced in a study of T cells in women clearing cervical HPV infection (dated by TCRdb to 2016 to 2019). Library preparation used the immunoSEQ multiplex PCR assay. This is the immuneACCESS table as TCRdb keeps it, with only in-frame sequences that have V and J called. A part of the clones is gone; compared with another copy, unresolved V genes explain less than half, and the rest is unexplained. The table for this sample records about 14,000 clones. Clones ranked in the top ten supply 7.6% of the sample. The specimen was blood buffy coat. Every receptor here comes from a woman aged 18-70 years with a cervical HPV16 infection that either progressed to CIN3+ or cleared (not recorded which).

As to this clone: The CDR3 end falls 3 residues outside the read, so it is completed with the germline J gene. The V call is TRBV20-1, the J call TRBJ2-1; perhaps TRBD2 as D (5 bases). The V gene's germline CDR1 is DFQATT and CDR2 SNEGSKA (reference sequence). Trimming took 0 bases from V and 8 from J, leaving 8 bases between them. This CDR3 region has 12 residues. The CDR3 bases that were read are TGCAGTGCTAGAGATAAGAGGGATGAG. Translated, it gives CSARDKRDE. The complete CDR3 sequence is CSARDKRDEQFF.

To note about this clone: The CDR3 extends 3 residues past the end of the read, so its final part is completed from the germline J gene. This same CDR3 is encoded by further DNA sequences in the sample. The chain uses TRBV7-8 and TRBJ2-3; TRBD2 aligns across 13 bases. The germline gives CDR1 SGHVS, CDR2 FQNEAQ. The CDR3 runs 17 residues. The trim removed 5 bases at V and 0 bases at J, leaving 5 bases unmatched. CDR3 DNA, as far as it was read: TGTGCCAGCAGCCCCTCGGGACTAGCGGGGAGCACAGATACG. It codes for CASSPSGLAGSTDT. The whole CDR3 sequence is CASSPSGLAGSTDTQYF.

Worth noting for this clone: The read falls 3 residues short of the CDR3 end, and the missing part is taken from the germline J gene. The V gene is TRBV4-1, the J gene TRBJ2-1, with 16 bases lining up with TRBD2. V lost 2 bases to trimming and J lost 7 bases; unmatched junction nucleotides: 8. The CDR3 is 18 residues long. CDR1 and CDR2 (germline): MGHRA, YSYEKL. CDR3 region: CASSQQPGLAGGDNEQFF. The CDR3 DNA, read in part, is TGCGCCAGCAGCCAACAACCGGGACTAGCGGGAGGGGATAATGAG.

Regarding this clone: Read coverage stops 3 residues before the CDR3 terminus; the germline J gene supplies the remainder. This chain uses TRBV29-1 with TRBJ1-1; TRBD1 matches at 8 bases. The CDR3 totals 14 residues. Trimming at V came to 6 bases and at J to 0 bases, leaving 6 bases not matched to a gene. The V gene's germline CDR1 is SQVTM and CDR2 ANQGSEA. The CDR3 DNA, read in part, is TGCAGCGTAAGACGACAGGGGTTGAACACTGAA. Protein: CSVRRQGLNTE. The entire CDR3 reads CSVRRQGLNTEAFF.

The DNA read from the CDR3 is TGTGCCAGCAGGAAGACGGGGGAGACC. The encoded protein is CASRKTGET. The entire CDR3 protein reads CASRKTGETQYF. V usage is TRBV12-3 or TRBV12-4 and J usage is TRBJ2-5; the D gene is possibly TRBD2 (5 bases). The sequence runs out 3 residues before the end of the CDR3; the remainder is reconstructed from the germline J gene. Trimming took 6 bases from V and 5 from J, leaving 10 bases between them. The CDR3 is 12 residues long.

Points on this clone: The CDR3 end falls 3 residues outside the read, so it is completed with the germline J gene. J is TRBJ2-5 and V is TRBV2; 10 bases are shared with TRBD1. Germline CDR1 SNHLY, CDR2 FYNNEI. CDR3 length: 16 residues. The V and J ends lost 7 bases and 1 base, in that order; junction bases with no gene match: 9. CDR3 DNA, as far as it was read: TGTGCCAGCATAACCAGGACAGGGGGTCCCCAAGAGACC. It codes for CASITRTGGPQET. The whole CDR3 is CASITRTGGPQETQYF.

About this clone itself: At one end, the junction sequence differs from germline, possibly due to a read error. The sequenced fragment ends 3 residues before the CDR3 boundary, so the rest is inferred from the germline J gene. The J gene is TRBJ2-5, the V gene TRBV18; no clear D gene. Germline V gene lookup returns CDR1 KGHSH and CDR2 LQKENI. CDR3 length equals 14 residues. The CDR3 bases that were read are TGTGCCAGCTCATCACCGGGCCTCCAAGAGACC. This codes for CASSSPGLQET. The CDR3 in full is CASSSPGLQETQYF.

Notes on this clone: The read comes to an end 3 residues before the CDR3 does, leaving the germline J gene to fill in the end. The chain is built from TRBV5-5 and TRBJ2-3; 7 bases align to TRBD1. V lost 3 bases, J lost 5 bases, and 6 bases stayed unmatched. CDR3 length equals 14 residues. The germline V gene encodes CDR1 SGHKS and CDR2 YYEKEE (reference sequence). The CDR3 region is CASSSTPGGDTQYF. The DNA read from the CDR3 is TGTGCCAGCAGCTCGACCCCAGGGGGAGATACG. Full variable domain (rest looked up from reference TRBV5-5 and TRBJ2-3): DAGVTQSPTHLIKTRGQQVTLRCSPISGHKSVSWYQQVLGQGPQFIFQYYEKEERGRGNFPDRFSARQFPNYSSELNVNALLLGDSALYLCASSSTPGGDTQYFGPGTRLTVL.

In the case of this clone: The CDR3 goes on 3 residues after the read ends, and that part is filled in from the germline J gene. V usage is TRBV6-2 or TRBV6-3 and J usage is TRBJ1-2, with TRBD1 identical over 7 bases. CDR3 length equals 17 residues. Per germline, CDR1 MNHEY and CDR2 SVGEGT. The DNA read from the CDR3 is TGTGCCAGCAGCAACCCTCCTGAGACAGGGCGCTCCTACGAC. It specifies CASSNPPETGRSYD. The full CDR3 protein is CASSNPPETGRSYDYTF.

About this clone: The read finishes 3 residues shy of the CDR3 end, and the germline J gene is used to complete it. The chain recombines TRBV6-1 with TRBJ2-7, with 10 bases matching TRBD1. The CDR3 sequence is 17 residues long. V lost 2 bases, J lost 4 bases, and 11 bases stayed unmatched. CDR1 and CDR2 from the germline V gene are MNHNS and SASEGT. The CDR3 protein is CASSELLVGQGSYEQYF. The part of the CDR3 DNA that was read is TGTGCCAGCAGTGAACTGTTAGTGGGACAGGGGTCGTACGAG.

Of note for this clone: One end of the junction is discordant with germline, which a read error may explain. The read ends 3 residues early relative to the CDR3; the germline J gene fills the gap. The rearrangement joins TRBV10-3 to TRBJ1-1; 7 bases agree with TRBD1. CDR1 is ENHRY and CDR2 is SYGVKD in the germline V gene. The CDR3 consists of 14 residues. The CDR3 sequence: CPITEGQAYTEAFF. Incomplete CDR3 DNA: TGTCCCATCACCGAAGGACAGGCTTACACTGAA.

Concerning this clone: The DNA ends 3 residues before the CDR3 does, and the rest of the CDR3 is filled in from the germline J gene. This chain uses TRBV11-3 with TRBJ2-7, with no clear D. The germline gives CDR1 SGHNT, CDR2 YENEEA. V lost 0 bases to trimming and J lost 3 bases, with 9 bases between them. The CDR3 extends over 14 amino acids. CDR3 protein: CASSLEYLDYEQYF. The sequenced CDR3 bases are TGTGCCAGCAGCTTAGAGTATTTAGACTACGAG.

With respect to this clone: Coverage ceases 3 residues before the CDR3 finishes, and the germline J gene fills in the end. The chain is built from TRBV5-4 and TRBJ2-7; possible D gene TRBD2, 6 bases. V was shortened by 7 bases and J by 1 base, with 18 bases between the two germline ends. Germline V lookup: CDR1 SGHNT, CDR2 YYREEE (reference sequence). The CDR3 contains 15 residues. The CDR3 bases that were read are TGTGCCAGCCGCGTCGGGGTAGCGGAATCCTACGAG. Its protein is CASRVGVAESYE. The complete CDR3 sequence is CASRVGVAESYEQYF.

CDR3 residues: CASSPKGATYNDYTF. The covered CDR3 bases are TGTGCCAGCTCACCAAAGGGGGCTACTTACAATGAC. The rearrangement uses TRBV18 and TRBJ1-2, with 7 bases that match TRBD1. The read is 3 residues too short to cover the CDR3 end, so that end is filled in from the germline J gene. The CDR3 loop spans 15 amino acids. Germline CDR1 reads KGHSH; CDR2 reads LQKENI.

In the case of this clone: The read finishes 3 residues shy of the CDR3 end, and the germline J gene is used to complete it. This chain joins TRBV18 and TRBJ1-3, with a weak D call TRBD1 (5 bases). In germline, CDR1 is KGHSH, CDR2 LQKENI. V was clipped by 3 bases and J by 0 bases, with 12 bases between them. The CDR3 is made up of 16 amino acids. CDR3 in amino acids: CASSPRQSSSGNTIYF. The sequenced part of the CDR3 DNA is TGTGCCAGCTCACCTCGACAGTCAAGCTCTGGAAACACC.

On this clone itself: The CDR3 end is not reached by the read, which stops 3 residues before it; the germline J gene fills it in. V usage is TRBV18 and J usage is TRBJ2-3, with D tentatively TRBD1 (7 bases). The CDR3 consists of 16 residues. The germline gives CDR1 KGHSH, CDR2 LQKENI. The part of the CDR3 DNA that was read is TGTGCCAGCTCACGTATGACCAGGGGGGCACAAGAGACG. Translation: CASSRMTRGAQET. The full CDR3 protein is CASSRMTRGAQETQYF.

Notes on this clone: The read ends 3 residues before the CDR3 terminus; that terminus is restored from the germline J gene. This chain joins TRBV19 and TRBJ1-2, with 9 bases lining up with TRBD1. Trimming at V came to 4 bases and at J to 2 bases, leaving 2 bases not matched to a gene. CDR1 LNHDA and CDR2 SQIVND come from the germline V gene (reference sequence). This CDR3 spans 14 amino acids. The CDR3 loop reads CASSRQGENYGYTF. Incomplete CDR3 DNA: TGTGCCAGTAGTAGACAGGGGGAAAACTATGGC.

Of note for this clone: The CDR3 is cut off 3 residues early in the read; its end comes from the germline J gene. V is TRBV28 and J is TRBJ1-6; tentative D call: TRBD1 (5 bases). This CDR3 region has 14 residues. In germline, CDR1 is MDHEN, CDR2 SYDVKM. V gave up 5 bases and J gave up 4 bases, with 9 bases separating them. The CDR3 bases that were read are TGTGCCAGCAGTAGACAGATTTATAATTCACCC. Its protein is CASSRQIYNSP. The entire CDR3 is CASSRQIYNSPLHF.

A word on this clone: Read sequence stops 3 residues before the CDR3 end, and the germline J gene provides the missing end. This rearrangement joins TRBV19 to TRBJ2-2; 10 bases match TRBD1. The CDR3 is made up of 14 amino acids. Germline assignment: CDR1 LNHDA and CDR2 SQIVND (reference sequence). CDR3 DNA, as far as it was read: TGTGCCAGTAGTAGGGACAGGGGAGGGTCACCG. Its protein is CASSRDRGGSP. The whole CDR3 region reads CASSRDRGGSPLFF.

Of note for this clone: The sequenced fragment ends 3 residues before the CDR3 boundary, so the rest is inferred from the germline J gene. J is TRBJ1-1 and V is TRBV18, with TRBD1 matching 8 bases. The germline V gene encodes CDR1 KGHSH and CDR2 LQKENI. The CDR3 runs 15 residues. V gave up 7 bases and J gave up 1 base; unmatched junction bases: 8. The part of the CDR3 DNA that was read is TGTGCCAGCTATGGACAGGGATTGGGGAACACTGAA. Its protein is CASYGQGLGNTE. The complete CDR3 sequence is CASYGQGLGNTEAFF.

Notes on this clone: Mismatch with germline at one junction end may stem from a read error. The sequence runs out 3 residues before the end of the CDR3; the remainder is reconstructed from the germline J gene. The sample carries other DNA sequences with the same CDR3. This sequence joins TRBV19 and TRBJ1-3, with a weak D call TRBD1 (6 bases). Germline-derived CDR1 and CDR2 are LNHDA and SQIVND (reference sequence). This CDR3 spans 15 amino acids. The CDR3 sequence is CASRIDRTSGNTIYF. Incomplete CDR3 DNA: TGTGCCAGTAGGATCGACAGGACCTCTGGAAACACG.

As to this clone: The missing CDR3 end, 3 residues past where the read stops, is filled in from the germline J gene. V is TRBV3-1 (or the pseudogene TRBV3-2) and J is TRBJ1-1; 8 bases match TRBD1. CDR1 is LGHDT and CDR2 is YNNKEL in the germline V gene (reference sequence). V gave up 0 bases and J gave up 4 bases; unmatched junction bases: 1. The CDR3 covers 14 residues. The covered CDR3 bases are TGTGCCAGCAGCCAAGATGACAGGGGCACTGAA. Amino acid sequence: CASSQDDRGTE. The full CDR3 is CASSQDDRGTEAFF.

As to this clone: Read data end 3 residues before the CDR3 end; the end is taken from the germline J gene. The chain uses TRBV28 and TRBJ1-2, with D possibly TRBD1 on 5 matching bases. CDR1 and CDR2 (germline): MDHEN, SYDVKM. V was clipped by 5 bases and J by 3 bases, with 7 bases between them. The CDR3 is made up of 12 amino acids. CDR3: CASSQGYYGYTF. The CDR3 DNA, read in part, is TGTGCCAGCAGTCAGGGATACTATGGC.

Points on this clone: The read terminates 3 residues ahead of where the CDR3 ends, so the germline J gene completes it. The V call is TRBV7-2, the J call TRBJ1-1; 8 bases map to TRBD1. The CDR3 runs 14 residues. In germline, CDR1 is SGHTA, CDR2 FQGNSA. The junction had 7 bases not matched to a gene; V was cut back by 5 bases and J by 5 bases. CDR3 protein: CASSADRGWTEAFF. The sequenced CDR3 bases are TGTGCCAGCAGCGCAGACAGGGGCTGGACTGAA. The full variable domain, with the rest looked up from reference TRBV7-2 and TRBJ1-1, is GAGVSQSPSNKVTEKGKDVELRCDPISGHTALYWYRQSLGQGLEFLIYFQGNSAPDKSGLPSDRFSAERTGGSVSTLTIQRTQQEDSAVYLCASSADRGWTEAFFGQGTRLTVV.

Notes on this clone: The read finishes 3 residues shy of the CDR3 end, and the germline J gene is used to complete it. The V call is TRBV6-2 or TRBV6-3, the J call TRBJ1-6; D is unclear. Germline V CDR1 and CDR2: MNHEY, SVGEGT. Trimming took 2 bases from V and 7 from J, leaving 6 bases between them. This CDR3 has 13 residues. The CDR3 region is CASSYGRNSPLHF. CDR3 bases read: TGTGCCAGCAGTTACGGTCGGAATTCACCC.

Details on this clone: The read ends 3 residues early relative to the CDR3; the germline J gene fills the gap. The V and J genes are TRBV20-1 and TRBJ1-1; no clear D. CDR3 size: 15 residues. Per the germline V gene, CDR1 is DFQATT and CDR2 is SNEGSKA (reference sequence). Partial CDR3 DNA: TGCAGTGCTCCTCGTCGTGGGCAGGTAGAAAGTCTG. Protein product: CSAPRRGQVESL. The whole CDR3 sequence is CSAPRRGQVESLAFF.

Concerning this clone: Read sequence stops 3 residues before the CDR3 end, and the germline J gene provides the missing end. The chain carries TRBV7-2 and TRBJ1-1; no reliable D call. V lost 4 bases and J 0 bases, leaving 6 bases between the germline ends. CDR1 is SGHTA and CDR2 is FQGNSA in the germline V gene. The CDR3 is 13 residues long. CDR3 region: CASSSRLNTEAFF. The sequenced CDR3 bases are TGTGCCAGCAGCTCTCGGTTGAACACTGAA.

The CDR3 is CASSRLLQETQYF. The part of the CDR3 DNA that was read is TGTGCCAGCAGCCGACTGTTACAAGAGACC. This sequence joins TRBV7-9 and TRBJ2-5; no clear D. The CDR3 end is not reached by the read, which stops 3 residues before it; the germline J gene fills it in. The germline CDR1 and CDR2 sequences are SEHNR and FQNEAQ (reference sequence). Trimming shortened V by 5 bases and J by 2 bases, and 9 bases separated the two germline ends. The CDR3 is made up of 13 amino acids.

In the case of this clone: The CDR3 is cut off 3 residues early in the read; its end comes from the germline J gene. The chain combines TRBV10-2 with TRBJ2-7, with 7 bases lining up with TRBD1. The V segment lost 4 bases and the J segment 2 bases; nucleotides outside the gene matches: 8. The CDR3 length is 15 residues. The V gene's germline CDR1 is WSHSY and CDR2 SAAADI. CDR3 loop: CASSAKQGLTYEQYF. CDR3 DNA (partial): TGCGCCAGCAGTGCTAAACAGGGGTTGACCTACGAG.

As to this clone: Read coverage stops 3 residues before the CDR3 terminus; the germline J gene supplies the remainder. This chain connects TRBV5-1 to TRBJ2-2; D might be TRBD1 (6 bases). CDR3 length: 18 amino acids. Germline CDR1 and CDR2: SGHRS and YFSETQ. Trimming stripped 0 bases from V and 2 bases from J, with 17 bases between. CDR3 DNA, as far as it was read: TGCGCCAGCAGCTTGGATGGGTCAGGGGCGAGAAACACCGGGGAG. Encoded protein: CASSLDGSGARNTGE. The CDR3 as a whole reads CASSLDGSGARNTGELFF.

Details on this clone: The read stops 3 residues short of the end of the CDR3; the missing end is completed from the germline J gene. The J gene is TRBJ1-2, the V gene TRBV7-2; 8 positions match TRBD1. CDR3 size: 12 residues. The germline V gene has CDR1 SGHTA and CDR2 FQGNSA. V trimming: 11 bases; J trimming: 6 bases; junction bases outside the gene matches: 8. CDR3 DNA, as far as it was read: TGTGCCGCAAAGACAGGGGTTAATGGC. As protein: CAAKTGVNG. The entire CDR3 sequence reads CAAKTGVNGYTF.

On this clone itself: The read finishes 3 residues shy of the CDR3 end, and the germline J gene is used to complete it. The chain has TRBV20-1 and TRBJ1-1; tentatively, D is TRBD1 (6 bases). The germline CDR1 and CDR2 sequences are DFQATT and SNEGSKA (reference sequence). Trimming stripped 3 bases from V and 0 bases from J, with 11 bases between. This CDR3 contains 14 residues. The sequenced CDR3 bases are TGCAGTGCTAGGTTCAGGGGCATGAACACTGAA. Amino acid sequence: CSARFRGMNTE. The whole CDR3 region reads CSARFRGMNTEAFF.